This is a list of T cell receptor beta chains from one sample in a study of T cells in localized non-small cell lung cancer. Profiled with immunoSEQ multiplex PCR; TCRdb holds only in-frame clones, not every one. The sample records approximately 67,000 clones, roughly 86% being singletons. The sample consisted of peripheral blood, taken before any cancer treatment. Receptor source: a female donor of 60 years or more with stage I lung adenocarcinoma. Both conserved end residues are part of each CDR3. A D gene is named only where the DNA matches it firmly. Some rows have no size entry. The others give once, few or many, or a class for an expanded clone.

j_call: TRBJ1-4; v_call: TRBV6-1; clone_size: -; d_call: -; cdr3_nt: TGTGCCAGCATGGTACAGAAAAATGAAAAACTGTTTTTT; cdr3_aa: CASMVQKNEKLFF
j_call: TRBJ1-3; v_call: TRBV19; clone_size: -; d_call: -; cdr3_nt: TGTGCCAGTACCCCGGCAACTACTGGAAACACCATATATTTT; cdr3_aa: CASTPATTGNTIYF
j_call: TRBJ2-7; v_call: TRBV6-5; clone_size: -; d_call: -; cdr3_nt: TGTGCCAGCAGTTGGTCAGTCCCCCCTAACGAGCAGTACTTC; cdr3_aa: CASSWSVPPNEQYF
j_call: TRBJ2-7; v_call: TRBV7-8; clone_size: -; d_call: TRBD1; cdr3_nt: TGTGCCAGCAGTTCCGGGACAGGTTCCTACGAGCAGTACTTC; cdr3_aa: CASSSGTGSYEQYF
j_call: TRBJ1-1; v_call: TRBV10-1; clone_size: -; d_call: -; cdr3_nt: TGCGCCAGCAGTGGGGGTTCGGTAATGAACACTGAAGCTTTCTTT; cdr3_aa: CASSGGSVMNTEAFF
j_call: TRBJ2-7; v_call: TRBV25-1; clone_size: -; d_call: -; cdr3_nt: TGTGCCAGCAGTGAGGGACTGCCGCGGCAGTACTTC; cdr3_aa: CASSEGLPRQYF
j_call: TRBJ1-2; v_call: TRBV27; clone_size: -; d_call: TRBD1; cdr3_nt: TGTGCCAGCAGTCCCGAGGGACAGTCTAACTATGGCTACACCTTC; cdr3_aa: CASSPEGQSNYGYTF
j_call: TRBJ1-5; v_call: TRBV20-1; clone_size: -; d_call: -; cdr3_nt: TGCAGTGCCGGACCCTCAGCCTTT; cdr3_aa: CSAGPSAF
j_call: TRBJ2-7; v_call: TRBV5-4; clone_size: -; d_call: -; cdr3_nt: TGTGCCAGCAGCTTGGGGGGGGCAGCATACGAGCAGTACTTC; cdr3_aa: CASSLGGAAYEQYF
j_call: TRBJ1-6; v_call: TRBV5-8; clone_size: -; d_call: -; cdr3_nt: TGTGCCAGCAGCTTGGCCCGCTGGGCTTCACCCCTCCACTTT; cdr3_aa: CASSLARWASPLHF
j_call: TRBJ1-2; v_call: TRBV29-1; clone_size: -; d_call: -; cdr3_nt: TGCAGCGTGCTAACGGGGGGGGGCGGCTACACCTTC; cdr3_aa: CSVLTGGGGYTF
j_call: TRBJ1-2; v_call: TRBV5-1; clone_size: -; d_call: -; cdr3_nt: TGCGCCAGCAGCTTGGAGGCCAGGGATTATGGCTACACCTTC; cdr3_aa: CASSLEARDYGYTF
j_call: TRBJ2-3; v_call: TRBV7-8; clone_size: -; d_call: -; cdr3_nt: TGTGCCAGCAGCTTAAGGGGCGGGAACACAGATACGCAGTATTTT; cdr3_aa: CASSLRGGNTDTQYF
j_call: TRBJ2-7; v_call: TRBV14; clone_size: -; d_call: TRBD1; cdr3_nt: TGTGCCAGCAGCCAGGGTCAGGGGGCGGCCTACGAGCAGTACTTC; cdr3_aa: CASSQGQGAAYEQYF
j_call: TRBJ1-3; v_call: TRBV30; clone_size: -; d_call: -; cdr3_nt: TGTGCCTGGAGTCGAGGCAGCGGCGACACCATATATTTT; cdr3_aa: CAWSRGSGDTIYF
j_call: TRBJ1-3; v_call: TRBV28; clone_size: -; d_call: -; cdr3_nt: TGTGCCAGCCGAGTTGTTGGAAACACCATATATTTT; cdr3_aa: CASRVVGNTIYF
j_call: TRBJ2-7; v_call: TRBV11-3; clone_size: -; d_call: -; cdr3_nt: TGTGCCAGCAGCTTAGATCTGGTGCGCGCCGAGCAGTACTTC; cdr3_aa: CASSLDLVRAEQYF
j_call: TRBJ2-5; v_call: TRBV7-7; clone_size: -; d_call: -; cdr3_nt: TGTGCTAGCAGTCAGGGGCTGGGGGAGACCCAGTACTTC; cdr3_aa: CASSQGLGETQYF
j_call: TRBJ1-1; v_call: TRBV4-1; clone_size: -; d_call: -; cdr3_nt: TGCGCCAGCAGCCAAGTAGGCGGACAGAACACTGAAGCTTTCTTT; cdr3_aa: CASSQVGGQNTEAFF
j_call: TRBJ2-3; v_call: TRBV27; clone_size: -; d_call: TRBD2; cdr3_nt: TGTGCCAGCAGCCGCCCACGACTAGCGGGGGTGCCAGATACGCAGTATTTT; cdr3_aa: CASSRPRLAGVPDTQYF
j_call: TRBJ1-2; v_call: TRBV20-1; clone_size: -; d_call: TRBD1; cdr3_nt: TGCAGTGCTTGGACAGGGAATGGCTACACCTTC; cdr3_aa: CSAWTGNGYTF
j_call: TRBJ1-6; v_call: TRBV7-2; clone_size: -; d_call: -; cdr3_nt: TGTGCCAGCAGCTCTTTCGGTTCACCCCTCCACTTT; cdr3_aa: CASSSFGSPLHF
j_call: TRBJ2-3; v_call: TRBV7-9; clone_size: once; d_call: TRBD1; cdr3_nt: TGTGCCAGCAGCCCCCGGACAGGGAACCCCACAGATACGCAGTATTTT; cdr3_aa: CASSPRTGNPTDTQYF
j_call: TRBJ2-2; v_call: TRBV5-1; clone_size: -; d_call: -; cdr3_nt: TGCGCCAGCAGCTCTGGGGTGGCGGAGCTCAGGAGGGAGCTGTTTTTT; cdr3_aa: CASSSGVAELRRELFF
j_call: TRBJ1-3; v_call: TRBV7-2; clone_size: -; d_call: TRBD1; cdr3_nt: TGTGCCAGCAGCTTAGGGGGACAGAGAAATTTATATTTT; cdr3_aa: CASSLGGQRNLYF
j_call: TRBJ2-1; v_call: TRBV5-6; clone_size: -; d_call: -; cdr3_nt: TGTGCCAGCAGCTCAGCGTATGAGCAGTTCTTC; cdr3_aa: CASSSAYEQFF
j_call: TRBJ2-1; v_call: TRBV10-3; clone_size: -; d_call: -; cdr3_nt: TGTGCCATCAGCCTCGGACTCTACAATGAGCAGTTCTTC; cdr3_aa: CAISLGLYNEQFF
j_call: TRBJ2-3; v_call: TRBV6-4; clone_size: -; d_call: -; cdr3_nt: TGTGCCAGCAGTGACTCGAGCACCCCAGATACGCAGTATTTT; cdr3_aa: CASSDSSTPDTQYF